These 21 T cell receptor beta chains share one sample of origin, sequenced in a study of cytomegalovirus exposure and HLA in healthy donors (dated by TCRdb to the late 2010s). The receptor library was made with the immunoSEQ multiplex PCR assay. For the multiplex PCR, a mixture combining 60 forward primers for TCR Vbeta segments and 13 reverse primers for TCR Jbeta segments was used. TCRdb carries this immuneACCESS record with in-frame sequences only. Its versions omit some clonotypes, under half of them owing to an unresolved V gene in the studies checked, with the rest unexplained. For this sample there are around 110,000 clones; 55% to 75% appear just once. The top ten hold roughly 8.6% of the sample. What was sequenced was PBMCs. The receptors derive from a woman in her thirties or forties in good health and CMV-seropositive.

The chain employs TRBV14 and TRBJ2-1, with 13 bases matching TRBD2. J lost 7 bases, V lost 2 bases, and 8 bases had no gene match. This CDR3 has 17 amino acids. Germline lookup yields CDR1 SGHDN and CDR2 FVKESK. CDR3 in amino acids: CASSQFSTSGRTNEQFF. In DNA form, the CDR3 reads TGTGCCAGCAGCCAATTTTCGACTAGCGGGAGGACGAATGAGCAGTTCTTC.

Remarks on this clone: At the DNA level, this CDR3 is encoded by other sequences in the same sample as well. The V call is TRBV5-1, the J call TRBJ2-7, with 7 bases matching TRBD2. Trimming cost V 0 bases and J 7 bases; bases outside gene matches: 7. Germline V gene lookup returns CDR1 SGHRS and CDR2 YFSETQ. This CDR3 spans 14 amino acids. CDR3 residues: CASSLAGRDYEQYF. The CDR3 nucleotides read TGCGCCAGCAGCTTGGCTGGGCGGGACTATGAGCAGTACTTC.

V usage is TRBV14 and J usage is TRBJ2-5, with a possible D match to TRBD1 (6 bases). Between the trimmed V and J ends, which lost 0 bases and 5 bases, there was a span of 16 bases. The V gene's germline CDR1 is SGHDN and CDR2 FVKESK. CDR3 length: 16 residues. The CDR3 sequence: CASSQDKRGQGETQYF. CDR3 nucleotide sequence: TGTGCCAGCAGCCAAGATAAGAGGGGCCAGGGGGAGACCCAGTACTTC.

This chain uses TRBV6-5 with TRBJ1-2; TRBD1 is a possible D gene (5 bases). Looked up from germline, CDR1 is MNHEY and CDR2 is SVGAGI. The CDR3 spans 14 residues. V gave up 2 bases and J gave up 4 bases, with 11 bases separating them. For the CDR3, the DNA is TGTGCCAGCAGTTACGACGCACAGGCCTATGGCTACACCTTC. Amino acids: CASSYDAQAYGYTF.

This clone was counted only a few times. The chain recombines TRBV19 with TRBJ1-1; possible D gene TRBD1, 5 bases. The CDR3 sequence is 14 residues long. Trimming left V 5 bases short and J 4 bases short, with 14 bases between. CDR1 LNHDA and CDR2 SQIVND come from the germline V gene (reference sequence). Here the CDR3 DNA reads TGTGCCAGTAGTTCACAGGCTGTAGGCACTGAAGCTTTCTTT. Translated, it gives CASSSQAVGTEAFF.

This CDR3 is CASSLYGTKGSNAEAFF. The CDR3 region has the DNA TGTGCCAGCAGCTTATACGGGACAAAAGGGAGCAACGCTGAAGCTTTCTTT. The chain joins TRBV7-8 to TRBJ1-1; D may be TRBD1 (6 bases). Per germline, CDR1 SGHVS and CDR2 FQNEAQ. The CDR3 totals 17 residues. Trimming took 2 bases from V and 6 from J, leaving 22 bases between them.

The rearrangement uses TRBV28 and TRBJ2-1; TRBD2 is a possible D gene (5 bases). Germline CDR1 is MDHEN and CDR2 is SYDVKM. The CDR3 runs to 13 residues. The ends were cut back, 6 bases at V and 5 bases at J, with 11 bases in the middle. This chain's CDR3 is CASREPGNNEQFF. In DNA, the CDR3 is TGTGCCAGCAGAGAGCCCGGGAACAATGAGCAGTTCTTC.

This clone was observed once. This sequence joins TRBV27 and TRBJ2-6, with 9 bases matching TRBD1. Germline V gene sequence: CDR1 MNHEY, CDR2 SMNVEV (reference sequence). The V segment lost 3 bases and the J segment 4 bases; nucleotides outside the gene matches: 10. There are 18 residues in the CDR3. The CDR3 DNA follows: TGTGCCAGCAGTTTGAGACAGGGGGAAGCCTCCGGGGCCAACGTCCTGACTTTC. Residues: CASSLRQGEASGANVLTF.

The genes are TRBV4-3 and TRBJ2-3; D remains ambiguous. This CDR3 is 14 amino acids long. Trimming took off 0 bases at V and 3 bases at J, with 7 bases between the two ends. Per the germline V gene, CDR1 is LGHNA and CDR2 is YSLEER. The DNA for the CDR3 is TGCGCCAGCAGCCAAGACTTCCTGACAGATACGCAGTATTTT. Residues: CASSQDFLTDTQYF.

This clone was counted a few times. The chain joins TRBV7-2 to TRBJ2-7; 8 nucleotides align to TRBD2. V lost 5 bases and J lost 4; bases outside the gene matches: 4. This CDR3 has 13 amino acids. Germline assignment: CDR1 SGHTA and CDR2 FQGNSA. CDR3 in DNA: TGTGCCAGCAGCCCGGGAGGGCCTTACGAGCAGTACTTC. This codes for CASSPGGPYEQYF.

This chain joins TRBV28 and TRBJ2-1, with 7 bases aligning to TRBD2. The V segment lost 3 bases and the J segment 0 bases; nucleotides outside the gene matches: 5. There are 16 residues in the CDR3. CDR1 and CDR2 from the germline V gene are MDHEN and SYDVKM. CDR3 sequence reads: CASSFTSDLSYNEQFF. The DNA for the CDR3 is TGTGCCAGCAGTTTTACTAGCGACCTCTCCTACAATGAGCAGTTCTTC.

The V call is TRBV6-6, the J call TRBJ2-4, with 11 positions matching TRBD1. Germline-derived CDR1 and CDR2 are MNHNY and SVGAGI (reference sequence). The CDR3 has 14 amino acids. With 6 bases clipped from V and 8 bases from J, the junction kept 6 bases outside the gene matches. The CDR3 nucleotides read TGTGCCAGCAGGCCGGGACAGGGGGTGCACATTCAGTACTTC. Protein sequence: CASRPGQGVHIQYF.

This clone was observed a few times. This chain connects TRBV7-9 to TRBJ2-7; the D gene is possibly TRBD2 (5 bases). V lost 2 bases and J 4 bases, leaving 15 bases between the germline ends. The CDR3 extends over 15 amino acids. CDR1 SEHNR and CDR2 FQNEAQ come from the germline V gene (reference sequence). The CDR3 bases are TGTGCCAGCAGCTTATTGGACCCGAGGGATTACGAGCAGTACTTC. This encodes CASSLLDPRDYEQYF.

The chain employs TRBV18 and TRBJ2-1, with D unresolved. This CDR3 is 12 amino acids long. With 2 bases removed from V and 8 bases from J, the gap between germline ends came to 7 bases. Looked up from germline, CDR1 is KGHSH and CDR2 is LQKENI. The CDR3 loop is CASSPSSDEQFF. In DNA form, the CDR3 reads TGTGCCAGCTCACCATCTTCCGATGAGCAGTTCTTC.

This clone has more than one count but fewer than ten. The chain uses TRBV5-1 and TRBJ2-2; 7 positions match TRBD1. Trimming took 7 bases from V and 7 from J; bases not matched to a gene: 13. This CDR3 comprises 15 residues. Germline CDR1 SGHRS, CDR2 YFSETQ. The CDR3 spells CASASLLRGHGELFF. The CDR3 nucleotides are TGCGCCAGCGCCTCCTTACTGAGGGGGCACGGGGAGCTGTTTTTT.

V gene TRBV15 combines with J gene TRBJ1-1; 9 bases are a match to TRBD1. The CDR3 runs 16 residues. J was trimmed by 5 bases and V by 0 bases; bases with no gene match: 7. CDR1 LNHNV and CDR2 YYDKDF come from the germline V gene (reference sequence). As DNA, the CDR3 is TGTGCCACCAGCAGAGATTATTCGGACAGGGGAACTGAAGCTTTCTTT. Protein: CATSRDYSDRGTEAFF.

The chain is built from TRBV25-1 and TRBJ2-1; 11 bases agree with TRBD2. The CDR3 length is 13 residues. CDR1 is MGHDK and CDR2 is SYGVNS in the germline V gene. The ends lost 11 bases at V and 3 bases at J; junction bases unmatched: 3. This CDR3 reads CASGTSGYNEQFF. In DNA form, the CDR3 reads TGTGCCTCCGGGACTAGCGGCTACAATGAGCAGTTCTTC. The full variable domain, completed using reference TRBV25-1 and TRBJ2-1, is EADIYQTPRYLVIGTGKKITLECSQTMGHDKMYWYQQDPGMELHLIHYSYGVNSTEKGDLSSESTVSRIRTEHFPLTLESARPSHTSQYLCASGTSGYNEQFFGPGTRLTVL.

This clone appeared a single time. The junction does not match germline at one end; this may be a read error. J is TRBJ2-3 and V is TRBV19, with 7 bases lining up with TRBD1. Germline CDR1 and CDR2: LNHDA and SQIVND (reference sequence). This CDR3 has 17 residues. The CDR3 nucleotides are TGTGCCAGTACTGACACTCTTGGGACAGAGAAAACAGATACGCAATATTTT. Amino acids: CASTDTLGTEKTDTQYF.

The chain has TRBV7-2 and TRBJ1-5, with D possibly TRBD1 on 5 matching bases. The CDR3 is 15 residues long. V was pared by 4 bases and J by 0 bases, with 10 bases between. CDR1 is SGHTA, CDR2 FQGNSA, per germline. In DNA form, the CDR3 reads TGTGCCAGCAGCTCCCGGACACATAGCAATCAGCCCCAGCATTTT. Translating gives CASSSRTHSNQPQHF.

This CDR3 is CASNRAGYSGANVLTF. The CDR3 DNA follows: TGTGCCAGCAATCGGGCAGGGTACTCTGGGGCCAACGTCCTGACTTTC. The gene calls are TRBV7-9 and TRBJ2-6, with D possibly TRBD1 on 5 matching bases. CDR1 is SEHNR, CDR2 FQNEAQ, per germline (reference sequence). The CDR3 is 16 residues long. Trimming pared 7 bases from V and 0 bases from J, leaving 13 bases between.

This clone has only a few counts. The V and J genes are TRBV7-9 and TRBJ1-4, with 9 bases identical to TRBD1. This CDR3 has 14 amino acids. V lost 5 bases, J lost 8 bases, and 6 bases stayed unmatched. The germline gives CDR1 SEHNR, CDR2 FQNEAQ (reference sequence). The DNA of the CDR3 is TGTGCCAGCAGCCCCCGAGGGACAGGGGAAAAACTGTTTTTT. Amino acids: CASSPRGTGEKLFF.